One and the same sample provided the 12 T cell receptor beta chains below, sequenced in a study of cytomegalovirus exposure and HLA in healthy donors. The PCR made use of 60 Vbeta and 13 Jbeta primers. Clones were read by immunoSEQ multiplex PCR, and TCRdb kept only the in-frame ones, dropping some. The table records around 170,000 clones, approximately 71% of them present only once. Sequenced sample: PBMCs. These receptor sequences come from a girl aged 10 to 17 in good health and CMV-seronegative.

J is TRBJ1-5 and V is TRBV5-3, with D perhaps TRBD1 (6 bases). TRBV5-3 is annotated as an ORF whose role is uncertain. This CDR3 has 15 amino acids. The V end was cut by 5 bases, the J end by 2 bases, with 14 bases between. The CDR3 here is CARSSDSPGNQPQHF. In nucleotides, the CDR3 is TGTGCCAGAAGTTCGGACAGTCCGGGCAATCAGCCCCAGCATTTT.

The rearrangement links TRBV5-4 to TRBJ1-2, with TRBD1 as a possible D gene (6 bases). The V gene lost 4 bases and the J gene lost 0 bases, with 10 bases spanning the gap. This CDR3 spans 14 amino acids. From germline, CDR1 is SGHNT and CDR2 YYREEE (reference sequence). The CDR3 reads CASSPGQTNYGYTF. DNA of the CDR3: TGTGCCAGCAGCCCGGGACAAACTAACTATGGCTACACCTTC.

This chain uses TRBV5-1 with TRBJ1-6; a weak D match, TRBD1 (5 bases). CDR1 SGHRS and CDR2 YFSETQ come from the germline V gene. Trimming cost V 0 bases and J 7 bases, with 8 bases left between them. The CDR3 is 14 residues long. In nucleotides, the CDR3 is TGCGCCAGCAGCTTGGCAGGGAGGAATTCACCCCTCCACTTT. Its translation: CASSLAGRNSPLHF.

This clone has only one observation. The genes are TRBV19 and TRBJ1-4, with a weak D call TRBD1 (6 bases). V was pared by 3 bases and J by 4 bases, with 9 bases between. Per the germline V gene, CDR1 is LNHDA and CDR2 is SQIVND (reference sequence). There are 14 residues in the CDR3. Written as DNA, the CDR3 is TGTGCCAGTAGTATGACAGGAGATAATGAAAAACTGTTTTTT. Translation gives CASSMTGDNEKLFF.

The V and J genes are TRBV7-9 and TRBJ2-7, with TRBD1 matching 9 bases. V was clipped by 1 base and J by 3 bases; unmatched bases: 13. Germline V lookup: CDR1 SEHNR, CDR2 FQNEAQ (reference sequence). The CDR3 loop spans 18 amino acids. The CDR3, as DNA: TGTGCCAGCAGCTTAGGTGCTGGACAGGGGTTCGGGAACTACGAGCAGTACTTC. This encodes CASSLGAGQGFGNYEQYF.

This clone appeared a single time. V usage is TRBV7-2 and J usage is TRBJ1-2; a possible D gene is TRBD1 (6 bases). Germline V lookup: CDR1 SGHTA, CDR2 FQGNSA. The CDR3 loop spans 17 amino acids. V was trimmed by 1 base and J by 2 bases, leaving 17 bases between them. The CDR3 DNA sequence: TGTGCCAGCAGCTTAGGGGGGCTGGGGGCCCTCAACTATGGCTACACCTTC. Amino acids: CASSLGGLGALNYGYTF.

This clone has only a few counts. V and J are TRBV5-1 and TRBJ2-3; the match to TRBD2 covers 11 bases. Germline CDR1 reads SGHRS; CDR2 reads YFSETQ. The J segment lost 0 bases and the V segment lost 1 base, leaving 7 bases of the junction unmatched. The CDR3 length is 18 residues. The CDR3 spells CASSLPRLAGTSTDTQYF. In nucleotides, the CDR3 is TGCGCCAGCAGCTTGCCTCGACTAGCGGGGACTAGCACAGATACGCAGTATTTT.

This rearrangement joins TRBV5-4 to TRBJ2-5, with 9 bases fitting TRBD2. This CDR3 has 14 amino acids. Per the germline V gene, CDR1 is SGHNT and CDR2 is YYREEE (reference sequence). V trimming: 3 bases; J trimming: 3 bases; junction bases outside the gene matches: 3. This CDR3 is CASSSRGGEETQYF. CDR3 sequence (DNA): TGTGCCAGCAGCTCGCGGGGGGGGGAAGAGACCCAGTACTTC. Complete variable domain (other parts from reference TRBV5-4 and TRBJ2-5): ETGVTQSPTHLIKTRGQQVTLRCSSQSGHNTVSWYQQALGQGPQFIFQYYREEENGRGNFPPRFSGLQFPNYSSELNVNALELDDSALYLCASSSRGGEETQYFGPGTRLLVL.

This clone was recorded a few times. V usage is TRBV5-4 and J usage is TRBJ2-7, with 9 bases fitting TRBD2. This CDR3 region has 14 residues. Per germline, CDR1 SGHNT and CDR2 YYREEE (reference sequence). V gave up 0 bases and J gave up 6 bases; unmatched junction bases: 4. The CDR3 DNA sequence: TGTGCCAGCAGCTTGGATGCGGGGGGGGCCGAGCAGTACTTC. Its translation is CASSLDAGGAEQYF.

This clone has only one observation. The chain combines TRBV18 with TRBJ1-4; D is perhaps TRBD1 (5 bases). This CDR3 spans 16 amino acids. The V end was cut by 6 bases, the J end by 2 bases, with 16 bases between. Germline CDR1 KGHSH, CDR2 LQKENI. The CDR3 DNA follows: TGTGCCAGCTCGACAGCCGAGGTGGGCACTAATGAAAAACTGTTTTTT. Amino acids: CASSTAEVGTNEKLFF.

The chain carries TRBV6-1 and TRBJ2-1, with TRBD2 matching 7 bases. J gave up 4 bases and V 4 bases, and 13 bases lay outside the gene matches. This CDR3 spans 17 amino acids. Germline assignment: CDR1 MNHNS and CDR2 SASEGT. This CDR3 reads CASSGGLGAGKYNEQFF. The CDR3 DNA sequence: TGTGCCAGCAGTGGGGGCCTGGGAGCGGGGAAATACAATGAGCAGTTCTTC.

This chain uses TRBV4-2 with TRBJ1-1, with D unresolved. V was pared by 0 bases and J by 1 base, with 6 bases between. This CDR3 is 14 amino acids long. Germline CDR1 and CDR2: LGHNA and YNFKEQ. This CDR3 reads CASSQDHKNTEAFF. The DNA for the CDR3 is TGTGCCAGCAGCCAAGATCACAAGAACACTGAAGCTTTCTTT.